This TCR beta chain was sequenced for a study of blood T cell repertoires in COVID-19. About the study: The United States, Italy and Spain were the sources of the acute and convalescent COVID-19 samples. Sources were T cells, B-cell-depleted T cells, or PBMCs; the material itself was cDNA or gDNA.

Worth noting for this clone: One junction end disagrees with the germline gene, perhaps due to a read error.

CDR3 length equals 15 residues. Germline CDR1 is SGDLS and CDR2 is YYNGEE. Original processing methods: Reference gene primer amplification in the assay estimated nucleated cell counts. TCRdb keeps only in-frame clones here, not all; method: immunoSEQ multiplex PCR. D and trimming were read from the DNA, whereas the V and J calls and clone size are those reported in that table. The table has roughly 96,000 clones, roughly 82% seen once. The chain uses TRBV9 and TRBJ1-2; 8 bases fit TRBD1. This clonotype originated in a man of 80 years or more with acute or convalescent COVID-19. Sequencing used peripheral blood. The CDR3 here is CASSAWTGNNYGYTF. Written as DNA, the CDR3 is TGTGCCAGCAGCGCCTGGACAGGGAATAACTACGGCTACACCTTC.